Shown below are 11 T cell receptor beta chains from a single sample sequenced in a study of blood T cell repertoires in COVID-19. The method was immunoSEQ multiplex PCR; TCRdb's version includes in-frame clones alone and lacks a portion of them. The sample holds roughly 250,000 clones; about 80% are singletons and the top ten take 6% to 9.5%. What was sequenced was peripheral blood. Receptors were obtained from a woman aged 45 to 65 with acute or convalescent COVID-19.

Of note for this clone: This clone may be a read error of a much larger clone one base away. In the same sample, other DNA sequences code for this CDR3. The V call is TRBV11-2, the J call TRBJ2-7; TRBD1 agrees at 8 bases. CDR3 length: 13 residues. Per germline, CDR1 SGHAT and CDR2 FQNNGV. With V trimmed by 3 bases and J by 4 bases, 2 bases remained unmatched. The CDR3 region is CASSLDREYEQYF. The CDR3 nucleotides are TGTGCCAGCAGCTTGGACAGGGAGTACGAGCAGTACTTC.

V gene TRBV24-1 combines with J gene TRBJ2-1, with a tentative D call TRBD1 (5 bases). The CDR3 spans 14 residues. Germline V gives CDR1 KGHDR, CDR2 SFDVKD. The V end lost 2 bases, the J end lost 6 bases, and 10 bases lay between the germline ends. CDR3 loop: CATSDSRTPNEQFF. The CDR3 DNA is TGTGCCACCAGTGATTCCAGGACACCCAATGAGCAGTTCTTC.

V usage is TRBV24-1 and J usage is TRBJ1-5, with TRBD1 as a possible D gene (6 bases). Germline-derived CDR1 and CDR2 are KGHDR and SFDVKD. The V and J ends lost 9 bases and 7 bases respectively, with 18 bases between them. The CDR3 covers 14 residues. CDR3 sequence: CATQGTSAEQPQHF. The CDR3 nucleotides read TGTGCCACCCAAGGGACAAGCGCTGAGCAGCCCCAGCATTTT.

A single count supports this clone. This chain uses TRBV12-3 or TRBV12-4 with TRBJ1-5; no firm D call. V lost 3 bases to trimming and J lost 4 bases, with 4 bases between them. The CDR3 has 12 amino acids. The chain's CDR3 is CASSFGNQPQHF. CDR3 DNA: TGTGCCAGCAGTTTCGGGAATCAGCCCCAGCATTTT.

The genes are TRBV3-1 (or the pseudogene TRBV3-2) and TRBJ2-5; D possibly corresponds to TRBD1 (5 bases). This CDR3 is built from 14 residues. CDR1 and CDR2 (germline): LGHDT, YNNKEL (reference sequence). V lost 4 bases and J 5 bases, leaving 14 bases between the germline ends. The chain's CDR3 is CASSLRGATETQYF. The CDR3 DNA reads TGTGCCAGCAGCCTTAGGGGCGCTACGGAGACCCAGTACTTC.

CDR3 amino acids: CASSPTGGNSPLHF. The DNA for the CDR3 is TGTGCCAGCAGCCCCACAGGCGGTAATTCACCCCTCCACTTT. The J gene is TRBJ1-6, the V gene TRBV7-3; D perhaps matches TRBD1 (5 bases). Looked up from germline, CDR1 is SGHTA and CDR2 is FQGTGA. The V and J ends lost 5 bases and 6 bases respectively, with 11 bases between them. CDR3 size: 14 residues.

The V gene is TRBV2, the J gene TRBJ1-1; TRBD1 aligns across 9 bases. From germline, CDR1 is SNHLY and CDR2 FYNNEI. This CDR3 is 14 amino acids long. V gave up 7 bases and J gave up 8 bases; unmatched junction bases: 11. CDR3 sequence: CASTAGTGFTEAFF. The CDR3, as DNA: TGTGCCAGCACGGCCGGGACAGGGTTTACGGAAGCTTTCTTT.

The gene calls are TRBV5-1 and TRBJ2-5; the D gene is possibly TRBD2 (6 bases). The CDR3 runs to 16 residues. The V gene's germline CDR1 is SGHRS and CDR2 YFSETQ. V was pared by 1 base and J by 0 bases, with 13 bases between. In DNA form, the CDR3 reads TGCGCCAGCAGCTTGATTAGCGGAGGGGACCAAGAGACCCAGTACTTC. Residues: CASSLISGGDQETQYF.

V is TRBV24-1 and J is TRBJ1-1, with no clear D. Per the germline V gene, CDR1 is KGHDR and CDR2 is SFDVKD. The CDR3 loop spans 12 amino acids. V lost 9 bases, J lost 1 base, and 8 bases lay in between. The CDR3 DNA is TGTGCCACCGCGGACTGGAACACTGAAGCTTTCTTT. Protein: CATADWNTEAFF.

V is TRBV5-4 and J is TRBJ2-1, with TRBD1 matching 7 bases. Germline lookup yields CDR1 SGHNT and CDR2 YYREEE (reference sequence). The J segment lost 6 bases and the V segment lost 0 bases, leaving 6 bases of the junction unmatched. The CDR3 runs to 15 residues. CDR3 coding DNA: TGTGCCAGCAGCTTGGTGAGACAGGGAAGCAATGAGCAGTTCTTC. It translates to CASSLVRQGSNEQFF. Looking up the rest from reference TRBV5-4 and TRBJ2-1 gives the full variable domain: ETGVTQSPTHLIKTRGQQVTLRCSSQSGHNTVSWYQQALGQGPQFIFQYYREEENGRGNFPPRFSGLQFPNYSSELNVNALELDDSALYLCASSLVRQGSNEQFFGPGTRLTVL.

V and J are TRBV9 and TRBJ1-2, with D tentatively TRBD1 (6 bases). This CDR3 is 12 amino acids long. Germline V gene lookup returns CDR1 SGDLS and CDR2 YYNGEE. Trimming cost V 4 bases and J 10 bases, with 14 bases left between them. The CDR3 bases are TGTGCCAGCAGCAAACAGGGAACTTACTACACCTTC. Its protein product is CASSKQGTYYTF.